A selection of T cell receptor beta chains follows, all from one sample in a study of shared clonotypes between healthy human individuals. Data came from immunoSEQ multiplex PCR; TCRdb stores just in-frame clones and leaves some out. The data contain 2 million to 2.5 million clones, 90% to 95% of them singletons. Input material: naive CD8+ T cells from PBMCs. The receptors stem from a man between 18 and 29 years old in good health. Some clones in this sample may be carry-over from other donors' samples. The CDR3 runs from the conserved cysteine through the conserved F or W. A D gene is named only where the DNA matches it firmly. Expanded clones are given a class, and other clones once, few, many or no size at all.

>TRBJ2-7|.|TRBV14|.
TGTGCCAGCAGCCAAGACAATTCAGCACTGCACGACCCCTACGAGCAGTACTTC
CASSQDNSALHDPYEQYF
>TRBJ2-3|.|TRBV6-5|.
TGTGCCAGTAAACTCCGGGACCTCCTCTCAGATACGCAGTATTTT
CASKLRDLLSDTQYF
>TRBJ2-7|.|TRBV27|.
TGTGCCAGCAGTTTATTGGCTAGCTCCTACGAGCAGTACTTC
CASSLLASSYEQYF
>TRBJ2-1|once|TRBV7-9|.
TGTGCCAGCAGCGGTAGTAGGGTCGTTCGCTCCTACAATGAGCAGTTCTTC
CASSGSRVVRSYNEQFF
>TRBJ2-1|.|TRBV29-1|TRBD2
TGCAGCGCCATCGGGACTAGCGCTTACAATGAGCAGTTCTTC
CSAIGTSAYNEQFF
>TRBJ2-5|.|TRBV7-2|.
TGTGCCAGCAGCCCTGACTTGCTTAGGTACCAAGAGACCCAGTACTTC
CASSPDLLRYQETQYF
>TRBJ2-3|.|TRBV5-8|.
TGTGCCAGCAGCCCCCCCCCTTGGCGGGAAGGCACAGATACGCAGTATTTT
CASSPPPWREGTDTQYF
>TRBJ2-5|.|TRBV5-6|TRBD2
TGTGCCAGCAGCTTGGGACTAGCGGGAGGAGGGCCGCGGGAGACCCAGTACTTC
CASSLGLAGGGPRETQYF
>TRBJ2-1|.|TRBV7-6|.
TGTGCCAGCGCCCTTAGCGGAGCTTACAATGAGCAGTTCTTC
CASALSGAYNEQFF
>TRBJ1-3|.|TRBV7-9|.
TGTGCCAGCAGCTCCGGGCCTACAGGGTCCGGAAACACCATATATTTT
CASSSGPTGSGNTIYF
>TRBJ2-7|.|TRBV11-2|.
TGTGCCAGCAGCCCCAGTCCGGGTACTTCTGCGCCCTACGAGCAGTACTTC
CASSPSPGTSAPYEQYF
>TRBJ1-1|.|TRBV15|.
TGTGCCACCAGTGAGAGGGACACTTTCATGAACACTGAAGCTTTCTTT
CATSERDTFMNTEAFF
>TRBJ2-2|.|TRBV11-2|TRBD2
TGTGCCAGCAGCTTAACCAAAGCGGGAGTGGTAACCGGGGAGCTGTTTTTT
CASSLTKAGVVTGELFF
>TRBJ2-7|.|TRBV19|.
TGTGCCAGTAATGGAGGGGGTAAGGCCGAGCAGTACTTC
CASNGGGKAEQYF
>TRBJ2-1|few|TRBV2|.
TGTGCCAGCAGTTTGTTTCGGGACAATGAGCAGTTCTTC
CASSLFRDNEQFF
>TRBJ2-2|.|TRBV2|.
TGTGCCAGCGGAGCATCCGGCTTGACGGCAGGATCAATACCGGGGGAGCTGTTTTTT
CASGASGLTAGSIPGELFF
>TRBJ2-7|.|TRBV11-2|.
TGTGCCAGCAGACTAGGGCCGGTAAGCGAGCAGTACTTC
CASRLGPVSEQYF
>TRBJ1-4|.|TRBV7-2|TRBD1
TGTGCCAGCAGCTTCGACAGGGGCCTGACTAATGAAAAACTGTTTTTT
CASSFDRGLTNEKLFF
>TRBJ2-7|.|TRBV27|TRBD2
TGTGCCAGCAGTTCTCCGGGTGGACTAGCGGGAGGCGAGCAGTACTTC
CASSSPGGLAGGEQYF
>TRBJ1-1|few|TRBV19|.
TGTGCCAGTAGTATTCGGCAGGTTGTGGGGTACACTGAAGCTTTCTTT
CASSIRQVVGYTEAFF
>TRBJ2-3|.|TRBV4-1|TRBD2
TGCGCCAGCAGCCAAGTGAAGCGGGAACGTAGCACAGATACGCAGTATTTT
CASSQVKRERSTDTQYF
>TRBJ2-2|once|TRBV7-3|TRBD2
TGTGCCAGCAGCACCGGACTAGCGGGAGGGCCGTACACCGGGGAGCTGTTTTTT
CASSTGLAGGPYTGELFF
>TRBJ2-7|.|TRBV7-9|TRBD1
TGTGCCAGCAGCTTAGTACAGGGGGCTTACGAGCAGTACTTC
CASSLVQGAYEQYF
>TRBJ2-5|.|TRBV10-2|.
TGCGCCAGCAGTGAATGGACAGACCAAGAGACCCAGTACTTC
CASSEWTDQETQYF
>TRBJ2-7|.|TRBV4-1|.
TGCGCCAGCAGCCAAGGTGGGGGCAGCTCCTACGAGCAGTACTTC
CASSQGGGSSYEQYF
>TRBJ2-7|.|TRBV29-1|TRBD2
TGCAGCGTTTGGGGGGGAGGGCTCTCCTACGAGCAGTACTTC
CSVWGGGLSYEQYF
>TRBJ2-3|.|TRBV6-1|TRBD2
TGTGCCAGCAGTGATCCGAGACTAGCGGGGTACACAGATACGCAGTATTTT
CASSDPRLAGYTDTQYF
>TRBJ2-1|.|TRBV19|.
TGTGCCAGTAGTCTCGCCGGGATGGCGAATGAGCAGTTCTTC
CASSLAGMANEQFF
>TRBJ2-2|.|TRBV21-1|.
TGTGCCAGCGCGCTCAGTAGCACCGGGGAGCTGTTTTTT
CASALSSTGELFF
>TRBJ2-7|.|TRBV19|.
TGTGCCAGTAGTACGTGGGCAGGGGACACCTACGAGCAGTACTTC
CASSTWAGDTYEQYF
>TRBJ1-3|.|TRBV10-3|.
TGTGCCATCAGTGAGTCGAGGACAGTTAACTCTGGAAACACCATATATTTT
CAISESRTVNSGNTIYF
>TRBJ1-5|.|TRBV6-5|.
TGTGCCAGCAGTTACGTTTGGGGGAGCAATCAGCCCCAGCATTTT
CASSYVWGSNQPQHF
>TRBJ2-1|.|TRBV28|.
TGTGCCAGCAGCCTTAGCGATGAGCAGTTCTTC
CASSLSDEQFF
>TRBJ2-1|.|TRBV4-3|.
TGCGCCAGCAGCCAAGATATGTCGATGGGGGGCAATGAGCAGTTCTTC
CASSQDMSMGGNEQFF
>TRBJ2-1|.|TRBV27|.
TGTGCCAGCAGTGAAAGAACTAGTTCTCAGTTCTTC
CASSERTSSQFF
>TRBJ2-5|.|TRBV7-9|TRBD1
TGTGCCAGCAGCCCTCCCGGACAGGGTTTCGAGACCCAGTACTTC
CASSPPGQGFETQYF
>TRBJ2-1|.|TRBV29-1|.
TGCAGCGTTGAGTTGGCTAGCGAGTACAATGAGCAGTTCTTC
CSVELASEYNEQFF
>TRBJ2-7|.|TRBV27|TRBD1
TGTGCCAGCAGTTCCGGGACAGGACGCTACGAGCAGTACTTC
CASSSGTGRYEQYF
>TRBJ2-2|.|TRBV5-1|TRBD1
TGCGCCAGCAGCCTCGGGACAGGAAGGACCGGGGAGCTGTTTTTT
CASSLGTGRTGELFF
>TRBJ1-2|.|TRBV28|.
TGTGCCAGCAGTTTGCGGGCAGGGAAACTTACTAACTATGGCTACACCTTC
CASSLRAGKLTNYGYTF
>TRBJ1-5|.|TRBV28|TRBD1
TGTGCCAGCAGCCTTAAATTGAACAGGGGGGATCAGCCCCAGCATTTT
CASSLKLNRGDQPQHF
>TRBJ2-7|.|TRBV6-1|.
TGTGCCAGCAGTGAGGCAGGGACCTACGAGCAGTACTTC
CASSEAGTYEQYF
>TRBJ2-2|.|TRBV9|.
TGTGCCAGCAGCGGGATATACACCGGGGAGCTGTTTTTT
CASSGIYTGELFF
>TRBJ2-7|.|TRBV5-1|.
TGCGCCAGCACCGCTGCGGGCCTCAACTACGAGCAGTACTTC
CASTAAGLNYEQYF
>TRBJ2-1|.|TRBV27|TRBD2
TGTGCCAGCAGTTTGTCGGCCGGGACTAGCTTTAATGAGCAGTTCTTC
CASSLSAGTSFNEQFF
>TRBJ2-7|.|TRBV11-2|.
TGTGCCAGCAGCTCACGGACGGCCTTGGATTACGAGCAGTACTTC
CASSSRTALDYEQYF
>TRBJ1-1|.|TRBV7-9|.
TGTGCCAGCAGCGGACAGACTCCGAACACTGAAGCTTTCTTT
CASSGQTPNTEAFF
>TRBJ2-7|.|TRBV13|.
TGTGCCAGCAGCCCCCCAGGACCCACCTACGAGCAGTACTTC
CASSPPGPTYEQYF
>TRBJ1-1|.|TRBV6-5|.
TGTGCCAGCAGTGACAGGATGAACACTGAAGCTTTCTTT
CASSDRMNTEAFF
>TRBJ1-5|.|TRBV19|.
TGTGCCAGTAGTATGGTAGGTCAGCCCCAGCATTTT
CASSMVGQPQHF
>TRBJ1-5|.|TRBV13|.
TGTGCCAGCAGCAAGGGTCTCCGCGGGCAGCCCCAGCATTTT
CASSKGLRGQPQHF
>TRBJ2-3|.|TRBV28|TRBD1
TGTGCCAGCCGGAGGGACAGGGACACAGATACGCAGTATTTT
CASRRDRDTDTQYF
>TRBJ2-7|.|TRBV30|TRBD2
TGTGCCTGGAGTTGGGGGGGCTCCTACGAGCAGTACTTC
CAWSWGGSYEQYF
>TRBJ2-7|few|TRBV19|.
TGTGCCAGTAGTATTAGACACGGGAGCTCCTACGAGCAGTACTTC
CASSIRHGSSYEQYF
>TRBJ2-5|once|TRBV7-9|.
TGTGCCAGCAGCGAACCCTTGGGAGAGACCCAGTACTTC
CASSEPLGETQYF
>TRBJ1-4|.|TRBV27|.
TGTGCCAGCGCGCCGGCGGCGAAGGAAAAACTGTTTTTT
CASAPAAKEKLFF